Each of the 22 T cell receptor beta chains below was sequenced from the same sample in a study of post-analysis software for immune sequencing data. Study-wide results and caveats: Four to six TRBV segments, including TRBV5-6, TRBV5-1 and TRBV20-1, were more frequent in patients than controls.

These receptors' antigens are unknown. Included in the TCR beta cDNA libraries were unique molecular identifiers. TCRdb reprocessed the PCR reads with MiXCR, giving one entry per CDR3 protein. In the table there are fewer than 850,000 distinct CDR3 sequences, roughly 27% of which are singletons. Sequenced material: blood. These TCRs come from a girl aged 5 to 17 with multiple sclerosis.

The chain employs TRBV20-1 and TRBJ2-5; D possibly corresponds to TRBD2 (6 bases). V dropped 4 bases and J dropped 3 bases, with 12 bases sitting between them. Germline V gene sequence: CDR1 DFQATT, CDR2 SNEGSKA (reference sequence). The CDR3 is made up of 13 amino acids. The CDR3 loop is CSAKDWGEETQYF. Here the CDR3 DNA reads TGCAGTGCTAAAGATTGGGGGGAAGAGACCCAGTACTTC.

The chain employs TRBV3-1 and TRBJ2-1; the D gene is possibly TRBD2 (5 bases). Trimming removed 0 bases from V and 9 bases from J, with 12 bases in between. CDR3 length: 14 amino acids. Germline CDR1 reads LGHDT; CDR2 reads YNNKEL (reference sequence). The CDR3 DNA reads TGTGCCAGCAGCCAAGAGATCGGGGTTCCTGAGCAGTTCTTC. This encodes CASSQEIGVPEQFF.

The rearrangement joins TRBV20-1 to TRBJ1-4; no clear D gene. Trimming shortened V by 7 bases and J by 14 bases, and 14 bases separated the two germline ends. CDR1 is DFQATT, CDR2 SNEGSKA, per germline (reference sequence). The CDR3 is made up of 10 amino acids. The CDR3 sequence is CSVLRLGLFF. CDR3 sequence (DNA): TGCAGTGTCCTCAGACTAGGGCTGTTTTTT.

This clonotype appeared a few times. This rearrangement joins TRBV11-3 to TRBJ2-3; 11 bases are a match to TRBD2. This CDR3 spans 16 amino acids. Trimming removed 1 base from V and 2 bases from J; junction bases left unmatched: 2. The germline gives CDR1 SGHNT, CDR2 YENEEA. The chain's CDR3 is CASSLALAGDTDTQYF. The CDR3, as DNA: TGTGCCAGCAGCTTAGCACTAGCGGGAGACACAGATACGCAGTATTTT.

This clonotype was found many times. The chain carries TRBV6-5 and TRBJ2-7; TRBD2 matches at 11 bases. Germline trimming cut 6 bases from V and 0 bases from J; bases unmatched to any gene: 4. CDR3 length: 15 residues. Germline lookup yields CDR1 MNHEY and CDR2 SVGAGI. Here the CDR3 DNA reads TGTGCCAGCAGCCGTGGGACTAGCGGCTCCTACGAGCAGTACTTC. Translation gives CASSRGTSGSYEQYF.

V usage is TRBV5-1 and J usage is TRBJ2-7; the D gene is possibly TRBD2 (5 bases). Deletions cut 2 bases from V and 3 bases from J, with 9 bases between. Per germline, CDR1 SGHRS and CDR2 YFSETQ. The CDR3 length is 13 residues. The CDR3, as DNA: TGCGCCAGCAGCTTAGTCGGGATCTACGAGCAGTACTTC. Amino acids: CASSLVGIYEQYF.

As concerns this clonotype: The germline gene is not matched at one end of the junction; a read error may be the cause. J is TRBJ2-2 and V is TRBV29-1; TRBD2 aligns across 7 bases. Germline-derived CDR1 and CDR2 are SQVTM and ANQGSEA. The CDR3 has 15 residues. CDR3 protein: CSVNGGDPNTWELFF. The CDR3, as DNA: TGCAGCGTTAATGGGGGGGACCCGAACACCTGGGAGCTGTTTTTT.

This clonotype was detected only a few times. This CDR3 is CASSERDSYTF. In DNA form, the CDR3 reads TGTGCCAGCAGTGAAAGAGATAGCTACACCTTC. J is TRBJ1-2 and V is TRBV6-1; the D is unclear. Between the trimmed V and J ends, which lost 2 bases and 9 bases, there was a span of 7 bases. Germline loops: CDR1 MNHNS, CDR2 SASEGT. The CDR3 sequence is 11 residues long.

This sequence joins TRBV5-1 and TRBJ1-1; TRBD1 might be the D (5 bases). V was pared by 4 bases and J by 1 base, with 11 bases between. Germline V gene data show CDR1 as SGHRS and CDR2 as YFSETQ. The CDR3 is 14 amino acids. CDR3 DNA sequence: TGCGCCAGCAGCCCCGGGACGAAGAACACTGAAGCTTTCTTT. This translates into CASSPGTKNTEAFF.

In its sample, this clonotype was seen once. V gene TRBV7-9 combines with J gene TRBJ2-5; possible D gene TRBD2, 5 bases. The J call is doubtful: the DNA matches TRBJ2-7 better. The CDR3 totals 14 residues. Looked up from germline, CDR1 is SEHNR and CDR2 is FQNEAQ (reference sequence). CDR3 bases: TGTGCCAGCAGCTTTCTAGCCGCCCTCTCCGAGCAGTACTTC. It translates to CASSFLAALSEQYF.

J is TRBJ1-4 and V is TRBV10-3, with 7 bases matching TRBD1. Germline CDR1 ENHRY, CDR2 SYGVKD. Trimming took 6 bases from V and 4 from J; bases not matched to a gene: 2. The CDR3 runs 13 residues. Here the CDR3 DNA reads TGTGCCATCAGGACAGGGTTTAATGAAAAACTGTTTTTT. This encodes CAIRTGFNEKLFF.

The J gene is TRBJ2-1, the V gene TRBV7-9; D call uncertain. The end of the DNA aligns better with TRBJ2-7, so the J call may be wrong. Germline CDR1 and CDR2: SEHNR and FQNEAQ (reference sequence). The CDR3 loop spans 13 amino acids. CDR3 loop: CASSGQIYNEQYF. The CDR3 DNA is TGTGCCAGCAGCGGGCAGATCTACAATGAGCAGTACTTC.

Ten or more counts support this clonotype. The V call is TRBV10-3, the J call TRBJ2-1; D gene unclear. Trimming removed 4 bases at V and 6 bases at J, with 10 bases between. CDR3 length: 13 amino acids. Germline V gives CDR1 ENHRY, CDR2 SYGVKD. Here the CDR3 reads CAISGFKSNEQFF. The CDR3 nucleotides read TGTGCCATCAGTGGGTTCAAGTCCAATGAGCAGTTCTTC.

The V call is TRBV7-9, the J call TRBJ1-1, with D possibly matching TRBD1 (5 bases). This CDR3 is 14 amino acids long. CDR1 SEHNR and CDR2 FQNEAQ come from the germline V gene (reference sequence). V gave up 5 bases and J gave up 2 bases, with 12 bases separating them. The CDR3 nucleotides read TGTGCCAGCAGCGGGTCTGACAGCAACACTGAAGCTTTCTTT. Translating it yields CASSGSDSNTEAFF.

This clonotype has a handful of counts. For the CDR3, the DNA is TGCGCCAGCAGCCAAGAATTGCGACGGTCTGAAGCTTTCTTT. This sequence encodes CASSQELRRSEAFF. V usage is TRBV4-3 and J usage is TRBJ1-1; D is unclear. Germline CDR1 and CDR2: LGHNA and YSLEER. The CDR3 is 14 amino acids. The germline V and J ends were trimmed by 0 bases and 6 bases, with 11 bases remaining between them.

CDR3 sequence: CASSLGAGGTTETQYF. DNA for the CDR3: TGTGCCAGCAGCTTAGGAGCGGGGGGAACCACAGAGACCCAGTACTTC. The chain combines TRBV11-2 with TRBJ2-5; TRBD2 matches 9 bases. The CDR3 is made up of 16 amino acids. V shed 1 base, J shed 4 bases, and the junction held 7 bases outside the gene matches. Germline V gene sequence: CDR1 SGHAT, CDR2 FQNNGV.

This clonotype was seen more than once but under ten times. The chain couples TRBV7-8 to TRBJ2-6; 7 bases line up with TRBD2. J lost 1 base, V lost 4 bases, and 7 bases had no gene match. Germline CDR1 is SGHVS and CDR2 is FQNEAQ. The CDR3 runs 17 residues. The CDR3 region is CASSSGGFRSGANVLTF. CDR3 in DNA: TGTGCCAGCAGCTCCGGGGGGTTCAGGTCTGGGGCCAACGTCCTGACTTTC.

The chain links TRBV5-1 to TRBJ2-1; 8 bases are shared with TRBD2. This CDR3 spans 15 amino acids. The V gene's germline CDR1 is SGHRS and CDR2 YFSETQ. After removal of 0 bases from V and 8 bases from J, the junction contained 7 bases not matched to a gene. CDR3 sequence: CASSLGTGGPYEQFF. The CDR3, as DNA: TGCGCCAGCAGCTTGGGAACGGGAGGGCCATATGAGCAGTTCTTC.

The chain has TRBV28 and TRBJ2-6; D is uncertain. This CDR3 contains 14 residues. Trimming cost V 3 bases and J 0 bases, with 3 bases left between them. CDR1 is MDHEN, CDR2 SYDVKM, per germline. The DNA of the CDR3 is TGTGCCAGCAGTTTCCCCTCTGGGGCCAACGTCCTGACTTTC. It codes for CASSFPSGANVLTF.

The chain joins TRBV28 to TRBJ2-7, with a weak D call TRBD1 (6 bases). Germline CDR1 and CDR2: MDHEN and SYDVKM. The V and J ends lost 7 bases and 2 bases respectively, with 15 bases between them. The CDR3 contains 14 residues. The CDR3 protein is CASTIRGRAYEQYF. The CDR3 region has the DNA TGTGCCAGCACCATCAGGGGCAGGGCCTACGAGCAGTACTTC.

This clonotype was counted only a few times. The CDR3 protein is CSVGGPQYNEQFF. Here the CDR3 DNA reads TGCAGCGTTGGGGGGCCCCAATACAATGAGCAGTTCTTC. V gene TRBV29-1 combines with J gene TRBJ2-1; a weak D match, TRBD1 (6 bases). With 4 bases removed from V and 4 bases from J, the gap between germline ends came to 11 bases. Per germline, CDR1 SQVTM and CDR2 ANQGSEA. This CDR3 has 13 amino acids.

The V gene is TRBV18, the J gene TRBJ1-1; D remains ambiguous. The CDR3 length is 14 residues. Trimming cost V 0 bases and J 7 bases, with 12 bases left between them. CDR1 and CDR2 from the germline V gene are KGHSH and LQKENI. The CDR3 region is CASSPPIRTLEAFF. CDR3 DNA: TGTGCCAGCTCACCACCGATTCGCACGCTTGAAGCTTTCTTT.